Shown below are 13 T cell receptor beta chains from a single sample sequenced in a study of blood T cell repertoires in COVID-19. Here immunoSEQ multiplex PCR was the method, and the copy in TCRdb shows in-frame clones only, minus some. The data contain around 200,000 clones, about nine tenths of them singletons. Sequenced input: PBMCs or T cells enriched from blood (not recorded which). The receptors were gathered from a woman in her 40s with acute COVID-19.

The chain carries TRBV15 and TRBJ2-2, with 7 bases that match TRBD1. J was trimmed by 7 bases and V by 0 bases; bases with no gene match: 2. The CDR3 runs to 14 residues. Germline V gene data show CDR1 as LNHNV and CDR2 as YYDKDF (reference sequence). The CDR3 here is CATSRDRTGGELFF. Here the CDR3 DNA reads TGTGCCACCAGCAGAGATCGGACAGGCGGGGAGCTGTTTTTT.

V and J are TRBV29-1 and TRBJ2-5; 7 nucleotides match TRBD1. Germline V lookup: CDR1 SQVTM, CDR2 ANQGSEA. V shed 4 bases and J 5 bases; nucleotides not matched to a gene: 16. The CDR3 totals 16 residues. The CDR3, as DNA: TGCAGCGTTGCCGGAGGTTGGGACAGCGCTCGGGAGACCCAGTACTTC. Amino acids: CSVAGGWDSARETQYF.

The chain recombines TRBV3-1 (or the pseudogene TRBV3-2) with TRBJ1-6, with a tentative D call TRBD1 (6 bases). Trimming removed 4 bases at V and 7 bases at J, with 8 bases between. The germline V gene encodes CDR1 LGHDT and CDR2 YNNKEL (reference sequence). This CDR3 contains 13 residues. This CDR3 is CASSLDRNSPLHF. CDR3 DNA sequence: TGTGCCAGCAGCCTGGACAGAAATTCACCCCTCCACTTT.

Only one count was recorded for this clone. This chain links TRBV27 with TRBJ1-2; possible D gene TRBD1, 6 bases. V lost 6 bases, J lost 8 bases, and 13 bases lay in between. CDR3 length: 12 amino acids. Germline lookup yields CDR1 MNHEY and CDR2 SMNVEV (reference sequence). The CDR3 loop is CASSLTGRGYTF. For the CDR3, the DNA is TGTGCCAGCAGCTTGACAGGTCGCGGCTACACCTTC.

The chain joins TRBV10-3 to TRBJ1-6, with 9 bases aligning to TRBD1. CDR1 and CDR2 from the germline V gene are ENHRY and SYGVKD. CDR3 length equals 15 residues. J lost 9 bases, V lost 6 bases, and 9 bases had no gene match. The CDR3 DNA reads as TGTGCCATCAGGGGGGACAGGGCTATAGGTTCACCCCTCCACTTT. Its protein is CAIRGDRAIGSPLHF.

The chain employs TRBV19 and TRBJ1-2; maybe TRBD1 (6 bases). V lost 4 bases and J lost 6, with 12 bases in between. The CDR3 length is 13 residues. Germline V gene sequence: CDR1 LNHDA, CDR2 SQIVND (reference sequence). Here the CDR3 reads CASSTGDANGYTF. The CDR3, as DNA: TGTGCCAGTAGTACAGGGGACGCTAATGGCTACACCTTC.

This chain uses TRBV4-1 with TRBJ2-2; 10 bases line up with TRBD2. The V gene's germline CDR1 is MGHRA and CDR2 YSYEKL. The CDR3 runs 21 residues. Trimming at V came to 0 bases and at J to 4 bases, leaving 17 bases not matched to a gene. CDR3 in DNA: TGCGCCAGCAGCCAAGATCTGGCGTTCCCCCCTAGCGGGGGAATCACCGGGGAGCTGTTTTTT. It translates to CASSQDLAFPPSGGITGELFF.

V is TRBV7-8 and J is TRBJ1-5; 8 bases agree with TRBD1. The CDR3 has 14 amino acids. With 4 bases clipped from V and 3 bases from J, the junction kept 2 bases outside the gene matches. CDR1 is SGHVS and CDR2 is FQNEAQ in the germline V gene. CDR3 bases: TGTGCCAGCAGCTCGACAGGGGTCAATCAGCCCCAGCATTTT. Residues: CASSSTGVNQPQHF.

This chain links TRBV2 with TRBJ1-1, with D possibly TRBD1 on 5 matching bases. The germline V gene has CDR1 SNHLY and CDR2 FYNNEI. V shed 0 bases and J shed 5 bases, with 13 bases lying between them. This CDR3 has 15 amino acids. CDR3 nucleotides: TGTGCCAGCAGTGAAGCGCGTAGGGCAGGGACTGAAGCTTTCTTT. Translation gives CASSEARRAGTEAFF.

Only a few counts were recorded for this clone. The chain has TRBV5-1 and TRBJ2-2, with D possibly being TRBD2 (5 bases). V was trimmed by 0 bases and J by 4 bases, leaving 13 bases between them. Germline CDR1 and CDR2: SGHRS and YFSETQ. The CDR3 length is 16 residues. CDR3 sequence: CASSLGGRSGTGELFF. In DNA, the CDR3 is TGCGCCAGCAGCTTGGGCGGGCGGAGTGGCACCGGGGAGCTGTTTTTT.

This clone came up many times. V and J are TRBV7-9 and TRBJ1-5; a weak D match, TRBD1 (5 bases). Germline V lookup: CDR1 SEHNR, CDR2 FQNEAQ (reference sequence). Trimming pared 0 bases from V and 6 bases from J, leaving 9 bases between. This CDR3 comprises 14 residues. The chain's CDR3 is CASSLAGQGQPQHF. Written as DNA, the CDR3 is TGTGCCAGCAGCTTAGCTGGGCAGGGTCAGCCCCAGCATTTT. Filled out from reference TRBV7-9 and TRBJ1-5, the complete variable domain reads DTGVSQNPRHKITKRGQNVTFRCDPISEHNRLYWYRQTLGQGPEFLTYFQNEAQLEKSRLLSDRFSAERPKGSFSTLEIQRTEQGDSAMYLCASSLAGQGQPQHFGDGTRLSIL.

The chain couples TRBV19 to TRBJ1-2; no reliable D call. V lost 3 bases, J lost 4 bases, and 12 bases lay in between. Germline-derived CDR1 and CDR2 are LNHDA and SQIVND (reference sequence). The CDR3 length is 14 residues. The CDR3 loop is CASSIVANGYGYTF. CDR3 in DNA: TGTGCCAGTAGTATCGTCGCTAATGGCTATGGCTACACCTTC.

The V gene is TRBV12-3 or TRBV12-4, the J gene TRBJ1-1; TRBD1 matches 11 bases. The CDR3 length is 13 residues. V lost 8 bases and J lost 5; bases outside the gene matches: 4. The CDR3 coding sequence is TGTGCCAGCGGGGACAGGGGGGGGACTGAAGCTTTCTTT. Protein: CASGDRGGTEAFF.